Described below is a single T cell receptor (beta chain) sequence and its context. Its specificity is unknown. This sample was taken from a study of T cell responses to AZD1222 COVID-19 vaccine. CDR1 and CDR2 (germline): SGDLS, YYNGEE. V was trimmed by 0 bases and J by 4 bases, leaving 11 bases between them. This CDR3 has 15 residues. Broader study findings: Spike-specific TCR repertoires showed rising breadth and depth after two AZD1222 doses. White British donors predominated, females outnumbered males, and clonal diversity was possibly underestimated.

Produced via immunoSEQ multiplex PCR; TCRdb's table is partial and in-frame only. Of some 150,000 clones detected, approximately 91% appear once; the ten largest clones hold less than 2.5%. The sequencing used peripheral blood, collected 28 days after the second AZD1222 dose. This TCR was recovered from an adult who received the AZD1222 COVID-19 vaccine. The gene calls are TRBV9 and TRBJ1-3; D is unclear. The CDR3: CASSVGGREGNTIYF. As DNA, the CDR3 is TGTGCCAGCAGCGTAGGTGGGCGCGAAGGAAACACCATATATTTT.